These T cell receptor beta chains were read from a single sample in a study of blood T cell repertoires in COVID-19. Method: immunoSEQ multiplex PCR; TCRdb's copy keeps in-frame clones and lacks some. The sample has about 250,000 clones; around 90% are singletons. Sequenced sample: peripheral blood. The receptors stem from a woman in her thirties with acute or convalescent COVID-19. The CDR3 runs from the conserved cysteine through the conserved F or W. A D gene is named only where the DNA matches it firmly. Clone size is shown for a subset of rows, as once, few, many or a class of expanded clone.

clone_size	v_call	j_call	d_call	cdr3_aa	cdr3_nt
-	TRBV2	TRBJ2-7	-	CASRDSEGLRYEQYF	TGTGCCAGCAGGGACTCGGAGGGCCTACGGTACGAGCAGTACTTC
-	TRBV3-1/TRBV3-2	TRBJ1-5	TRBD1	CASSQMDRRLNQPQHF	TGTGCCAGCAGCCAAATGGACAGGCGCCTTAACCAGCCCCAGCATTTT
-	TRBV11-3	TRBJ2-1	-	CASSLGRGSYNEQFF	TGTGCCAGCAGCTTAGGCCGGGGCTCCTACAATGAGCAGTTCTTC
-	TRBV9	TRBJ1-1	TRBD1	CASSTKGGPQGALAFF	TGTGCCAGCAGCACAAAAGGGGGCCCACAGGGGGCGCTAGCTTTCTTT
-	TRBV30	TRBJ1-2	-	CAWGQYGYTF	TGTGCCTGGGGACAGTATGGCTACACCTTC
-	TRBV5-4	TRBJ2-5	-	CASRLLDSQETQYF	TGTGCCAGCAGGTTACTGGACAGCCAAGAGACCCAGTACTTC
-	TRBV30	TRBJ2-2	-	CAWSVLNPGELFF	TGTGCCTGGAGTGTACTGAATCCCGGGGAGCTGTTTTTT
-	TRBV18	TRBJ2-2	TRBD2	CASSPKSGANTGELFF	TGTGCCAGCTCACCAAAAAGCGGGGCGAACACCGGGGAGCTGTTTTTT
few	TRBV2	TRBJ2-6	-	CASNSPGGANVLTF	TGTGCCAGCAATTCTCCGGGTGGGGCCAACGTCCTGACTTTC
-	TRBV4-1	TRBJ2-4	-	CASSQVTVVDIQYF	TGCGCCAGCAGCCAAGTTACGGTTGTGGACATTCAGTACTTC
-	TRBV24-1	TRBJ1-5	TRBD1	CATSFDRGRQYRIQPQHF	TGTGCCACCAGTTTCGACAGGGGGCGGCAATATCGTATTCAGCCCCAGCATTTT
-	TRBV7-9	TRBJ2-1	TRBD2	CASSFPSGTSGRGYNEQFF	TGTGCCAGCAGCTTCCCTAGTGGGACTAGCGGGAGGGGCTACAATGAGCAGTTCTTC
-	TRBV27	TRBJ2-1	-	CASSLLGRFNEQFF	TGTGCCAGCAGCTTGTTGGGCAGGTTCAATGAGCAGTTCTTC
-	TRBV19	TRBJ2-7	TRBD2	CASSHPTSGSYEQYF	TGTGCCAGTAGCCATCCGACTAGCGGGAGTTACGAGCAGTACTTC
-	TRBV7-8	TRBJ2-5	-	CASSLARGSQETQYF	TGTGCCAGCAGCTTAGCGAGGGGGTCCCAAGAGACCCAGTACTTC
once	TRBV19	TRBJ2-1	TRBD2	CASSMTSGRTDEQFF	TGTGCCAGTAGTATGACTAGCGGGAGAACAGATGAGCAGTTCTTC
once	TRBV11-2	TRBJ2-7	TRBD1	CASRKPGQEKSYEQYF	TGTGCCAGCAGAAAGCCGGGACAGGAAAAATCCTACGAGCAGTACTTC